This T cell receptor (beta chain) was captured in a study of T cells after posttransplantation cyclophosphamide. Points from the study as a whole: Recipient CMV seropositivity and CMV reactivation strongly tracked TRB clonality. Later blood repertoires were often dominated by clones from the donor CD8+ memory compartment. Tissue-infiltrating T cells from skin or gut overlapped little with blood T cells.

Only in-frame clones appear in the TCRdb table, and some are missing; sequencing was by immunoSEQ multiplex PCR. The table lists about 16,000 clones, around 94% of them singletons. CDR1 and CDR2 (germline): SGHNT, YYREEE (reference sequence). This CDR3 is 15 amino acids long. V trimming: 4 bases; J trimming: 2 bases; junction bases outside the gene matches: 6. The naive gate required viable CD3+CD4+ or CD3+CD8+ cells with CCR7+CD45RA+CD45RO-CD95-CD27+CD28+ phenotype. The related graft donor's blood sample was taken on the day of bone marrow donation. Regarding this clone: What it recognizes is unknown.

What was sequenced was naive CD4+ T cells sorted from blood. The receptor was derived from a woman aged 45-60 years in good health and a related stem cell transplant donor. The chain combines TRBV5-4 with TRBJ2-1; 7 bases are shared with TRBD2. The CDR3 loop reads CASSDGLVPYNEQFF. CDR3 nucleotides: TGTGCCAGCAGCGACGGACTAGTTCCCTACAATGAGCAGTTCTTC.